The rows below give T cell receptor beta chains drawn from one sample of a study of CD8 T cells in Susac syndrome. TCRdb recomputed calls from the immunoSEQ multiplex PCR reads with MiXCR, one row per CDR3 protein. The sample contains more than 200,000 distinct CDR3 sequences, 92% of which appear only once. The sequenced sample was CD8+ T cells from PBMCs. The receptors come from a human donor with multiple sclerosis. The CDR3 runs from the conserved cysteine through the conserved F or W. Each record gives: clone size, D gene, V gene, J gene, CDR3 DNA, CDR3 protein. A D gene is named only where the DNA matches it firmly. Rows may omit the clone size; those that give it use once, few, many or a size class.

abundance: .
d_gene: .
v_gene: TRBV5-1
j_gene: TRBJ2-2
CDR3nt: TGCGCCAGCAGCTTACCTGACGGGGAGCTGTTTTTT
CDR3aa: CASSLPDGELFF

abundance: .
d_gene: TRBD2
v_gene: TRBV4-3
j_gene: TRBJ2-7
CDR3nt: TGCGCCAGCAGCCCTTCTAGCGGGGCCTACGAGCAGTACTTC
CDR3aa: CASSPSSGAYEQYF

abundance: .
d_gene: TRBD1
v_gene: TRBV24-1
j_gene: TRBJ2-1
CDR3nt: TGTGCCACCAGTGAACGTGGACAGGCGTACAATGAGCAGTTCTTC
CDR3aa: CATSERGQAYNEQFF

abundance: once
d_gene: .
v_gene: TRBV23-1
j_gene: TRBJ2-7
CDR3nt: TGCGCCAGCAGTCCGGGAATCCGCAGGCCTGATGAACACGGCATAGAGCAGTACTTC
CDR3aa: CASSPGIRRPDEHGIEQYF

abundance: .
d_gene: .
v_gene: TRBV7-8
j_gene: TRBJ2-5
CDR3nt: TGTGCCAGCAGCTTCAGGGCGGAAGAAGAGACCCAGTACTTC
CDR3aa: CASSFRAEEETQYF

abundance: .
d_gene: .
v_gene: TRBV25-1
j_gene: TRBJ1-1
CDR3nt: TGTGCCAGCAGCGGAGGAGAGGGCACTGAAGCTTTCTTT
CDR3aa: CASSGGEGTEAFF

abundance: .
d_gene: TRBD2
v_gene: TRBV24-1
j_gene: TRBJ2-3
CDR3nt: TGTGCCACCAGTGACCCAACTAGCGCCTCCACAGATACGCAGTATTTT
CDR3aa: CATSDPTSASTDTQYF

abundance: .
d_gene: .
v_gene: TRBV6-4
j_gene: TRBJ2-3
CDR3nt: TGTGCCAGCACCATCGAAAGCACAGATACGCAGTATTTT
CDR3aa: CASTIESTDTQYF

abundance: few
d_gene: .
v_gene: TRBV2
j_gene: TRBJ2-7
CDR3nt: TGTGCCAGCAGTGAACCCTTTGGCGGGATGAACTACGAGCAGTACTTC
CDR3aa: CASSEPFGGMNYEQYF

abundance: .
d_gene: TRBD2
v_gene: TRBV2
j_gene: TRBJ2-1
CDR3nt: TGTGCCAGCAGTGACCCCGGGGAGGGGTACAATGAGCAGTTCTTC
CDR3aa: CASSDPGEGYNEQFF

abundance: .
d_gene: .
v_gene: TRBV4-3
j_gene: TRBJ1-1
CDR3nt: TGCGCCAGCAGCCAAGATGGGTGGACTGAAGCTTTCTTT
CDR3aa: CASSQDGWTEAFF

abundance: .
d_gene: .
v_gene: TRBV19
j_gene: TRBJ2-7
CDR3nt: TGTGCCAGTACCGAGGATGGGCGACCCTACGAGCAGTACTTC
CDR3aa: CASTEDGRPYEQYF

abundance: .
d_gene: .
v_gene: TRBV27
j_gene: TRBJ1-5
CDR3nt: TGTGCCAGCAGTCCCACGGGGCCCCAAGTTCAGCCCCAGCATTTT
CDR3aa: CASSPTGPQVQPQHF

abundance: .
d_gene: TRBD2
v_gene: TRBV20-1
j_gene: TRBJ2-1
CDR3nt: TGCAGTGCTAGAGATCCCCTAGCGGACTCCTACAATGAGCAGTTCTTC
CDR3aa: CSARDPLADSYNEQFF

abundance: .
d_gene: .
v_gene: TRBV7-2
j_gene: TRBJ2-7
CDR3nt: TGTGCCAGCAGCTGGTACGAGCAGTACTTC
CDR3aa: CASSWYEQYF

abundance: .
d_gene: TRBD1
v_gene: TRBV2
j_gene: TRBJ1-2
CDR3nt: TGTGCCAGTCGACAGGGCGGGTTTATGGGCTACACCTTC
CDR3aa: CASRQGGFMGYTF

abundance: .
d_gene: .
v_gene: TRBV20-1
j_gene: TRBJ2-7
CDR3nt: TGCAGTGCCCGCTCCGGGCTATCCTACGAGCAGTACTTC
CDR3aa: CSARSGLSYEQYF

abundance: .
d_gene: TRBD1
v_gene: TRBV5-4
j_gene: TRBJ2-3
CDR3nt: TGTGCCAGCAGCTTGGCCCTATCGAAGAGGGGGCGCGCAGATACGCAGTATTTT
CDR3aa: CASSLALSKRGRADTQYF

abundance: few
d_gene: .
v_gene: TRBV3-1
j_gene: TRBJ1-1
CDR3nt: TGTGCCAGCAGCCCCCCGGGGAGTACTGAAGCTTTCTTT
CDR3aa: CASSPPGSTEAFF

abundance: .
d_gene: TRBD2
v_gene: TRBV7-2
j_gene: TRBJ2-5
CDR3nt: TGTGCCAGCAGCTTCCTAGCGGGAGTCCAAGAGACCCAGTACTTC
CDR3aa: CASSFLAGVQETQYF

abundance: .
d_gene: TRBD1
v_gene: TRBV30
j_gene: TRBJ2-7
CDR3nt: TGTGCCTGGAGGGATCCTGACAGGGATAGACCCTACGAGCAGTACTTC
CDR3aa: CAWRDPDRDRPYEQYF

abundance: .
d_gene: TRBD1
v_gene: TRBV18
j_gene: TRBJ2-7
CDR3nt: TGTGCCAGCTCTAGACCGAGGGACAGACTTTACGAGCAGTACTTC
CDR3aa: CASSRPRDRLYEQYF

abundance: once
d_gene: .
v_gene: TRBV4-1
j_gene: TRBJ2-2
CDR3nt: TGCGCCAGCAGCCAAGTCTCAGGACGAGCGAACACCGGGGAGCTGTTTTTT
CDR3aa: CASSQVSGRANTGELFF

abundance: .
d_gene: TRBD1
v_gene: TRBV24-1
j_gene: TRBJ1-1
CDR3nt: TGTGCCACCAGTGATCCGCTACAGGGGGCGGATGCTTTCTTT
CDR3aa: CATSDPLQGADAFF

abundance: .
d_gene: .
v_gene: TRBV7-8
j_gene: TRBJ2-5
CDR3nt: TGTGCCAGCAGCCCCCCAGCGGATCCGTACCAAGAGACCCAGTACTTC
CDR3aa: CASSPPADPYQETQYF

abundance: .
d_gene: .
v_gene: TRBV4-3
j_gene: TRBJ1-2
CDR3nt: TGCGCCAGCAGCCCCTTACAGGGACATGGCTACACCTTC
CDR3aa: CASSPLQGHGYTF

abundance: .
d_gene: .
v_gene: TRBV7-9
j_gene: TRBJ1-1
CDR3nt: TGTGCCAGCAGCGAATTCCAGACGGTAGAGGACGAAGCTTTCTTT
CDR3aa: CASSEFQTVEDEAFF

abundance: .
d_gene: TRBD2
v_gene: TRBV7-2
j_gene: TRBJ2-5
CDR3nt: TGTGCCAGCAGCTTAGTCAGCAGCGGGGGGGAGACCCAGTACTTC
CDR3aa: CASSLVSSGGETQYF

abundance: few
d_gene: .
v_gene: TRBV6-5
j_gene: TRBJ2-5
CDR3nt: TGTGCCAGCAGTTACGTTGGGGAAAGGACCCAGTACTTC
CDR3aa: CASSYVGERTQYF

abundance: .
d_gene: .
v_gene: TRBV7-8
j_gene: TRBJ2-2
CDR3nt: TGTGCCAGCAGCCCCTCGGGGGGCCCCGGGGAGCTGTTTTTT
CDR3aa: CASSPSGGPGELFF

abundance: once
d_gene: .
v_gene: TRBV7-9
j_gene: TRBJ1-2
CDR3nt: TGTGCCAGCAATTTGTTGGATGGCTACACCTTC
CDR3aa: CASNLLDGYTF

abundance: .
d_gene: .
v_gene: TRBV13
j_gene: TRBJ2-1
CDR3nt: TGTGCCAGCCGGGCAGACAATGAGCAGTTCTTC
CDR3aa: CASRADNEQFF

abundance: once
d_gene: TRBD2
v_gene: TRBV20-1
j_gene: TRBJ2-3
CDR3nt: TGCAGTGCTAGATCCAACCATATGCCCCTGGCGGGGGGCACAGATACGCAGTATTTT
CDR3aa: CSARSNHMPLAGGTDTQYF

abundance: .
d_gene: .
v_gene: TRBV4-3
j_gene: TRBJ2-3
CDR3nt: TGCGCCAGCAGCCAAGACGCACCAGGAACGCAGTATTTT
CDR3aa: CASSQDAPGTQYF

abundance: .
d_gene: TRBD1
v_gene: TRBV6-2/TRBV6-3
j_gene: TRBJ2-1
CDR3nt: TGTGCCAGCAGCCCTACAACAGGGGTTGTATACAATGAGCAGTTCTTC
CDR3aa: CASSPTTGVVYNEQFF

abundance: once
d_gene: .
v_gene: TRBV6-6
j_gene: TRBJ1-1
CDR3nt: TGTGCCAGTCTATATATGAACACTGAAGCTTTCTTT
CDR3aa: CASLYMNTEAFF

abundance: .
d_gene: .
v_gene: TRBV7-9
j_gene: TRBJ2-2
CDR3nt: TGTGCCGCAGAGCGAAACGCGAACACCGGGGAGCTGTTTTTT
CDR3aa: CAAERNANTGELFF

abundance: .
d_gene: .
v_gene: TRBV15
j_gene: TRBJ2-7
CDR3nt: TGTGCCACCAGCAGAGTTCGCGTTCCGGCCTACGAGCAGTACTTC
CDR3aa: CATSRVRVPAYEQYF

abundance: .
d_gene: .
v_gene: TRBV27
j_gene: TRBJ2-5
CDR3nt: TGTGCCAGCAGTCCGTGGACTACCAGGGTCTACCAAGAGACCCAGTACTTC
CDR3aa: CASSPWTTRVYQETQYF

abundance: .
d_gene: .
v_gene: TRBV5-1
j_gene: TRBJ1-6
CDR3nt: TGCGCCAGCAGCTTGGCGGGGGTCTCACCCCTCCACTTT
CDR3aa: CASSLAGVSPLHF

abundance: few
d_gene: TRBD2
v_gene: TRBV6-5
j_gene: TRBJ2-5
CDR3nt: TGTGCCAGCAGTTACTCATTGGGGGGAGGGGAGACCCAGTACTTC
CDR3aa: CASSYSLGGGETQYF

abundance: once
d_gene: .
v_gene: TRBV18
j_gene: TRBJ1-2
CDR3nt: TGTGCCAGCTCACCGGACGGGGGAACTAACTATGGCTACACCTTC
CDR3aa: CASSPDGGTNYGYTF